These T cell receptor beta chains were read from a single sample in a study of PD-L1 blockade in urothelial cancer. The assay was immunoSEQ multiplex PCR, and TCRdb's table has in-frame clones only and misses some. The sample consists of 25,000 to 35,000 clones, around 87% of them appearing once. The specimen comprised PBMCs, sampled around atezolizumab (anti-PD-L1) treatment. The receptors derive from a man over 45 with urothelial cancer. The CDR3 runs from the conserved cysteine through the conserved F or W. The D gene is left open where the match is weak.

NA	TRBV5-1	TRBJ2-3	CASSSDTDTQYF
TRBD2	TRBV5-1	TRBJ2-3	CASSLEGLAGGPGDTDTQYF
TRBD2	TRBV30	TRBJ2-1	CAWSEVVSGGGRLF
NA	TRBV7-6	TRBJ1-1	CASSLEQGHTEAFF
NA	TRBV5-1	TRBJ2-2	CASREGRNTGELFF
NA	TRBV6-5	TRBJ1-2	CASSYSRGGALGYTF
TRBD1	TRBV7-3	TRBJ2-1	CASSLQTGRLYNEQFF
TRBD1	TRBV27	TRBJ1-5	CASRRLASDRGINQPQHF
TRBD2	TRBV30	TRBJ2-3	CAWSALAGASDTQYF
TRBD2	TRBV5-4	TRBJ2-2	CASSLAAGLTNTGELFF
NA	TRBV9	TRBJ1-1	CASSALTIVNTEAFF
TRBD1	TRBV30	TRBJ2-4	CAWSTGVAKNIQYF
NA	TRBV7-9	TRBJ2-2	CASSRSTGITGELFF
TRBD2	TRBV28	TRBJ2-7	CASSLIGSGSWNEQYF
NA	TRBV10-1	TRBJ1-1	CASSENRIGRGNTEAFF
NA	TRBV14	TRBJ1-4	CASSQDRAGNEKLFF
TRBD2	TRBV10-3	TRBJ2-3	CAIRPSGRGWDTQYF
TRBD1	TRBV11-2	TRBJ2-1	CASSFRTGGMNEQFF
NA	TRBV30	TRBJ2-4	CAWSVWGGKNIQYF
NA	TRBV18	TRBJ1-1	CASSLRTANTEAFF
NA	TRBV30	TRBJ2-7	CARDTKGEQYF
NA	TRBV19	TRBJ2-3	CASNYNRDTGTDTQYF
TRBD2	TRBV29-1	TRBJ2-1	CSVPALGVRKESGTSGYNEQFF
TRBD1	TRBV7-2	TRBJ1-3	CASSLGAGGGNTIYF
NA	TRBV9	TRBJ2-5	CASSVGTLETQYF
TRBD2	TRBV11-1	TRBJ2-5	CASSPRTSGGAGETQYF
NA	TRBV19	TRBJ2-1	CASSTHSGNNNEQFF
TRBD2	TRBV9	TRBJ2-5	CASSVGTGLAQETQYF
NA	TRBV19	TRBJ2-1	CATRLDRSSYNEQFF
NA	TRBV9	TRBJ1-3	CASSVDTSRNTIYF
NA	TRBV2	TRBJ2-7	CATTEQGPSYEQYF
NA	TRBV27	TRBJ2-7	CASSDNRAYEQYF
TRBD1	TRBV5-1	TRBJ2-5	CASSGGTGAYETQYF
TRBD1	TRBV7-9	TRBJ2-7	CASRTGTGATYEQYF
TRBD1	TRBV5-5	TRBJ2-7	CASSSPPVQGAGEQYF
NA	TRBV7-3	TRBJ1-2	CASSLTPGLSSGYTF
NA	TRBV2	TRBJ2-2	CASRLRTANTGELFF
NA	TRBV7-4	TRBJ1-5	CASSSTPAGGCGSHHQPQHF
NA	TRBV30	TRBJ2-5	CAWSVGGSETQYF
TRBD2	TRBV6-6	TRBJ2-1	CASSQSSGGFNEQFF
NA	TRBV30	TRBJ2-5	CAWSVGRGGPGETQYF
NA	TRBV19	TRBJ2-2	CASSIEASITGELFF
NA	TRBV28	TRBJ2-5	CASSFSGVQETQYF
TRBD1	TRBV9	TRBJ2-7	CASSVGQGVRPYEQYF
TRBD1	TRBV7-7	TRBJ2-7	CASSLGQGDEQYF
TRBD1	TRBV5-4	TRBJ1-2	CASSTPGQGIAGGYTF
NA	TRBV7-8	TRBJ2-5	CASSGRQSQETQYF
NA	TRBV27	TRBJ1-6	CASSSSASYNSPLHF
TRBD1	TRBV29-1	TRBJ2-7	CSVEWTGYKYF
NA	TRBV29-1	TRBJ2-7	CSVELGLPYEQYF
TRBD2	TRBV5-6	TRBJ2-3	CASSTYSGRFADTQYF
NA	TRBV30	TRBJ1-5	CAWSLETGRSNQPQHF
NA	TRBV30	TRBJ1-5	CAWSQGYSNQPQHF
NA	TRBV27	TRBJ2-2	CASSFQGRWAGELFF
TRBD1	TRBV4-1	TRBJ2-3	CASEGQAGTDTQYF
NA	TRBV11-3	TRBJ2-5	CASSFGGPGTQYF